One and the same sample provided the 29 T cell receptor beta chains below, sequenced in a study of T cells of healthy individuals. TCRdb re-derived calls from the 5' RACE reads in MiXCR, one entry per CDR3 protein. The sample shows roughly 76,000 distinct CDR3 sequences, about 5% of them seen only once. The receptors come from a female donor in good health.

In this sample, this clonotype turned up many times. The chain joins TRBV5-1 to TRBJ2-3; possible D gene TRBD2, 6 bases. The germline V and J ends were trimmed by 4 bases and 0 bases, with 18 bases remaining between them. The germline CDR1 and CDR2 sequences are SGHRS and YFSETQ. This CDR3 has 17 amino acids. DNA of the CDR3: TGCGCCAGCAGCCCACTCGCCCGGGGGTCTAGCACAGATACGCAGTATTTT. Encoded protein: CASSPLARGSSTDTQYF.

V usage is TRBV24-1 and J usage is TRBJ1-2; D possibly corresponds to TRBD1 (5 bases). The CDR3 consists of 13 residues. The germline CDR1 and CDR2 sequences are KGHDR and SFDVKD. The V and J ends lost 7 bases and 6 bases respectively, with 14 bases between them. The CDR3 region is CATSAGTAHGYTF. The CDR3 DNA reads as TGTGCCACCAGCGCGGGGACGGCCCATGGCTACACCTTC.

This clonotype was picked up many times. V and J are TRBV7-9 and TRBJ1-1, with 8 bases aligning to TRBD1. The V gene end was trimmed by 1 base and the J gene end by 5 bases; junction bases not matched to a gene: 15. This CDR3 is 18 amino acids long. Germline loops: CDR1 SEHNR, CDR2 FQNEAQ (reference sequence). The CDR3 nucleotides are TGTGCCAGCAGCTTAGGTTTCTGGCAGGGGGCGCAACGGACTGAAGCTTTCTTT. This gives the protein CASSLGFWQGAQRTEAFF.

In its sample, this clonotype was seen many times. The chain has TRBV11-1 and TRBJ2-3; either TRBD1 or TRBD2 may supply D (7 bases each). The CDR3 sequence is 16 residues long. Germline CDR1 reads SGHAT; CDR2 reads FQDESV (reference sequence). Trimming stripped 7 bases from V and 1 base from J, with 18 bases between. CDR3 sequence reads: CASIPGGQEGTDTQYF. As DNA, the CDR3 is TGTGCCAGCATCCCGGGAGGACAGGAAGGCACAGATACGCAGTATTTT.

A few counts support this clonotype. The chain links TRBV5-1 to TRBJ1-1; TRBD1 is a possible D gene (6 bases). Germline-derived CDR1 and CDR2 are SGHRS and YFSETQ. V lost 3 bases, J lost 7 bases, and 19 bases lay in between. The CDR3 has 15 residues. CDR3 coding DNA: TGCGCCAGCAGCTGGGGTGACAGGAGTTCTTTTGAAGCTTTCTTT. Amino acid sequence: CASSWGDRSSFEAFF.

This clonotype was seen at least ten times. The CDR3 protein is CASAPPGRPEQYF. For the CDR3, the DNA is TGTGCCAGCGCCCCTCCGGGACGGCCCGAGCAGTACTTC. The chain joins TRBV28 to TRBJ2-7; either TRBD1 or TRBD2 may fit D (5 bases each). Between the trimmed V and J ends, which lost 8 bases and 6 bases, there was a span of 17 bases. The V gene's germline CDR1 is MDHEN and CDR2 SYDVKM. This CDR3 is 13 amino acids long.

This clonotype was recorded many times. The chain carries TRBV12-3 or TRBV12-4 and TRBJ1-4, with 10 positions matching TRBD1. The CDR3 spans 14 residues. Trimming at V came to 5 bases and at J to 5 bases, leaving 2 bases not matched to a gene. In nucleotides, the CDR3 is TGTGCCAGCAGTCCGGGACAGGGGAATGAAAAACTGTTTTTT. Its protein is CASSPGQGNEKLFF.

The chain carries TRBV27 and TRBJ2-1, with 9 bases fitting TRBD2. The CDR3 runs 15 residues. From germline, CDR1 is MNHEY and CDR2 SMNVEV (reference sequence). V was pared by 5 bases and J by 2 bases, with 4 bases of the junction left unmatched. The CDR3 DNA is TGTGCCAGCAGTCAGCGGGAGGCCACCTACAATGAGCAGTTCTTC. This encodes CASSQREATYNEQFF.

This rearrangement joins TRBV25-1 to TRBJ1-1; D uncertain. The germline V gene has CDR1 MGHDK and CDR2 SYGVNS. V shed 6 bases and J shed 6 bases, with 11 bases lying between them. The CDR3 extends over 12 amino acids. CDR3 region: CASSGGLAEAFF. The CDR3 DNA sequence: TGTGCCAGCAGCGGAGGTCTGGCTGAAGCTTTCTTT.

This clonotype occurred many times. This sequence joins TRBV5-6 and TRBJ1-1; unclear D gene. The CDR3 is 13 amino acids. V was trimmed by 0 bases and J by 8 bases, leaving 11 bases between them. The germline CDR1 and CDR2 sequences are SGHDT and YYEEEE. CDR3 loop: CASSLAQWAEAFF. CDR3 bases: TGTGCCAGCAGCTTGGCCCAGTGGGCCGAAGCTTTCTTT.

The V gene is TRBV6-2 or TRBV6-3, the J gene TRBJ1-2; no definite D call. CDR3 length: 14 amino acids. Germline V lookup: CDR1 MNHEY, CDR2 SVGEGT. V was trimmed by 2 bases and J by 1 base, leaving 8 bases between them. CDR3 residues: CASSYRQDNYGYTF. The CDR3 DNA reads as TGTGCCAGCAGTTACCGCCAAGATAACTATGGCTACACCTTC.

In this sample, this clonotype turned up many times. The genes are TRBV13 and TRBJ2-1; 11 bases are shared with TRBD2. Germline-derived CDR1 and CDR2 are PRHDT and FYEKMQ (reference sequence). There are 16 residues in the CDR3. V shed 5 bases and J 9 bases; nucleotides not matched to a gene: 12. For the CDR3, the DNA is TGTGCCAGCAGCATAAGACTAGCGGGACTTACCGGTGAGCAGTTCTTC. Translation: CASSIRLAGLTGEQFF.

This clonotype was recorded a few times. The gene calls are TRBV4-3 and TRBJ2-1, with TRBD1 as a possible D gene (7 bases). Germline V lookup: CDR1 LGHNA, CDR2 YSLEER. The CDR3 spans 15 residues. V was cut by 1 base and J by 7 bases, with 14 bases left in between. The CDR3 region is CASSQGVAGGNEQFF. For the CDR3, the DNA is TGCGCCAGCAGCCAAGGAGTTGCAGGGGGGAATGAGCAGTTCTTC.

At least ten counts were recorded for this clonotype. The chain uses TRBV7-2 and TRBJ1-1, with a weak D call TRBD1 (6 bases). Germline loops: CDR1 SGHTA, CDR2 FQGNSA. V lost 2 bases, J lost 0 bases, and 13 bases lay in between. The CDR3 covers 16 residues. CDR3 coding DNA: TGTGCCAGCAGCTTAAGGCTGGGGGGGCTGAACACTGAAGCTTTCTTT. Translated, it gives CASSLRLGGLNTEAFF.

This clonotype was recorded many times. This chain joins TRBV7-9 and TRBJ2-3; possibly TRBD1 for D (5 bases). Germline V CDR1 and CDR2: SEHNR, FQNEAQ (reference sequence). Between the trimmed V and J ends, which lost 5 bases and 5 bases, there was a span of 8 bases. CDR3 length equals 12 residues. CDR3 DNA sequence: TGTGCCAGCAGCCGCAGGGAAGATACGCAGTATTTT. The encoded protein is CASSRREDTQYF.

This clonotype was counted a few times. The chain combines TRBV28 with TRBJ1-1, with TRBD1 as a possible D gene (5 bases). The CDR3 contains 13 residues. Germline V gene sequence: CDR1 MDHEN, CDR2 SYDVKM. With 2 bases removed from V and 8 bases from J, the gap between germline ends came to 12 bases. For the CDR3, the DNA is TGTGCCAGCAGTTTAAAAGGGGCGACGGAAGCTTTCTTT. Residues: CASSLKGATEAFF.

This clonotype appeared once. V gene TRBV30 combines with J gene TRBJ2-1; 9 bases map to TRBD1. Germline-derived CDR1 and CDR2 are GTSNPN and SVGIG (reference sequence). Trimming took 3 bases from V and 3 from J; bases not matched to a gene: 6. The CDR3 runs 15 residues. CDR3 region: CAWSPWTGDYNEQFF. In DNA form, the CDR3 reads TGTGCCTGGAGCCCCTGGACAGGGGACTACAATGAGCAGTTCTTC.

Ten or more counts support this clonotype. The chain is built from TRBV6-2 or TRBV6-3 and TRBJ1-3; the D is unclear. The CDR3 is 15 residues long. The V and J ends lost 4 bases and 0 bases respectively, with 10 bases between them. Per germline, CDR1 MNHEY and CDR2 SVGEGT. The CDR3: CASSFRLVSGNTIYF. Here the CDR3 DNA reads TGTGCCAGCAGTTTCCGACTGGTCTCTGGAAACACCATATATTTT.

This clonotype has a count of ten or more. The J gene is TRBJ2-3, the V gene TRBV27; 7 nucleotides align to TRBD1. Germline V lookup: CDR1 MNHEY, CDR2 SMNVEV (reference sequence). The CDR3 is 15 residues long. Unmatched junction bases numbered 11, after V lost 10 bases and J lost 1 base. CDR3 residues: CAIRTGSGGTDTQYF. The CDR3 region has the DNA TGTGCCATAAGGACAGGTTCGGGTGGCACAGATACGCAGTATTTT.

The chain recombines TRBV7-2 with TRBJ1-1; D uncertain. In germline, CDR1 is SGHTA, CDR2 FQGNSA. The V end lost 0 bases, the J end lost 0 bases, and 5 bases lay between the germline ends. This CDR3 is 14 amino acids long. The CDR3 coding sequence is TGTGCCAGCAGCTTAGCGGAAGTGAACACTGAAGCTTTCTTT. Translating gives CASSLAEVNTEAFF.

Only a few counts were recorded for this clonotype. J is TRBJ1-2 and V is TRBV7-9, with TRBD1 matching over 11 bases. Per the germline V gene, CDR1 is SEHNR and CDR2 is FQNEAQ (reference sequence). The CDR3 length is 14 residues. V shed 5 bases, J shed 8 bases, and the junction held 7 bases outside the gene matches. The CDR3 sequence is CASSPGQGAQGYTF. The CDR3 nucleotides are TGTGCCAGCAGCCCCGGACAGGGGGCACAGGGCTACACCTTC. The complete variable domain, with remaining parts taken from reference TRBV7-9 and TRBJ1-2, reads DTGVSQNPRHKITKRGQNVTFRCDPISEHNRLYWYRQTLGQGPEFLTYFQNEAQLEKSRLLSDRFSAERPKGSFSTLEIQRTEQGDSAMYLCASSPGQGAQGYTFGSGTRLTVV.

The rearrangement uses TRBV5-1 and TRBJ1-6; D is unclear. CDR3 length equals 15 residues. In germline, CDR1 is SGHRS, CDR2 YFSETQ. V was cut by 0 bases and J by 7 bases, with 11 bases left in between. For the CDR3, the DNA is TGCGCCAGCAGCTTGGATCCGGCCAGGAATTCACCCCTCCACTTT. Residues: CASSLDPARNSPLHF.

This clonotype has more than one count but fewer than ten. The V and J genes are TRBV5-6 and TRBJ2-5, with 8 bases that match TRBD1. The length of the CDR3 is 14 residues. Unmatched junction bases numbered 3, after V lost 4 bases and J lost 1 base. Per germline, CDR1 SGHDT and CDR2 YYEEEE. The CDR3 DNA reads TGTGCCAGCAGCCGGACAGGGATCCAAGAGACCCAGTACTTC. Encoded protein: CASSRTGIQETQYF. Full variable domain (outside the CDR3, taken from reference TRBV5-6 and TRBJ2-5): DAGVTQSPTHLIKTRGQQVTLRCSPKSGHDTVSWYQQALGQGPQFIFQYYEEEERQRGNFPDRFSGHQFPNYSSELNVNALLLGDSALYLCASSRTGIQETQYFGPGTRLLVL.

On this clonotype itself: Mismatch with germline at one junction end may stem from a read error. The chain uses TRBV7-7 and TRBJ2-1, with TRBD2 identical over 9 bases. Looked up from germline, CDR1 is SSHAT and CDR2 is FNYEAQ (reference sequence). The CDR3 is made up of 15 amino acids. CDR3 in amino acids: CASSFRGRANDEQFF. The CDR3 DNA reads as TGTGCTAGCAGCTTCCGCGGGAGGGCCAATGATGAGCAGTTCTTC.

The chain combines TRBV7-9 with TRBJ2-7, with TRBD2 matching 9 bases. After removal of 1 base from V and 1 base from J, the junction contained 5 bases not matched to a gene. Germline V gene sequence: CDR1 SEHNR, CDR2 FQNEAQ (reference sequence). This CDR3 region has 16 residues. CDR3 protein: CASSLGSSGTSYEQYF. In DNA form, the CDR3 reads TGTGCCAGCAGCTTAGGCTCTAGCGGGACATCCTACGAGCAGTACTTC. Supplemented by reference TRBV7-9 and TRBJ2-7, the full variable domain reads DTGVSQNPRHKITKRGQNVTFRCDPISEHNRLYWYRQTLGQGPEFLTYFQNEAQLEKSRLLSDRFSAERPKGSFSTLEIQRTEQGDSAMYLCASSLGSSGTSYEQYFGPGTRLTVT.

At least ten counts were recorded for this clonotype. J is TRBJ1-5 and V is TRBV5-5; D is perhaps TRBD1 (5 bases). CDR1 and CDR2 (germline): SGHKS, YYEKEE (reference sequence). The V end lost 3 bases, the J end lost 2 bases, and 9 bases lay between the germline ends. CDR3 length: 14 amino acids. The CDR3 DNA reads TGTGCCAGCAGCTGGGGGAGCGGCAATCAGCCCCAGCATTTT. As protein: CASSWGSGNQPQHF.

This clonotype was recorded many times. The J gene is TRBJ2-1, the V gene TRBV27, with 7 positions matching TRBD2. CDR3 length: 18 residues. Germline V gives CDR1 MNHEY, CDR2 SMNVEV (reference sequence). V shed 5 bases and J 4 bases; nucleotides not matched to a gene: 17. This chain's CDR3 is CASSLVIPHERGYNEQFF. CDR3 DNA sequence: TGTGCCAGCAGTCTCGTCATCCCCCATGAGCGGGGATACAATGAGCAGTTCTTC.

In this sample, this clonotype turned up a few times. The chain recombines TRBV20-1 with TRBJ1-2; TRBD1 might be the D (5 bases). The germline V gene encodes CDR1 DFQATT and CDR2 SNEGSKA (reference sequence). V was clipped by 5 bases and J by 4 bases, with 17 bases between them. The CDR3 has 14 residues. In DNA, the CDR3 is TGCAGTGCTTCTCAAGGGGCCGTTGGCTATGGCTACACCTTC. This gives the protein CSASQGAVGYGYTF.

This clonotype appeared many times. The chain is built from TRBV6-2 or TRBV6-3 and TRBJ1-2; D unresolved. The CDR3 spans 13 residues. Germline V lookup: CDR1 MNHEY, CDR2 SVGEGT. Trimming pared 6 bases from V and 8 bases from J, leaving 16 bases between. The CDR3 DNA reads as TGTGCCAGCAGAACGACGGCGGGGAACGGCTACACCTTC. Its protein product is CASRTTAGNGYTF.